This entry lists 22 T cell receptor beta chains sequenced from one sample in a study of CD8 T cells in ankylosing spondylitis. Study-wide results and caveats: Apparently characteristic of ankylosing spondylitis blood was a TCR beta motif (fewer than 10 highly homologous variants).

Antigen specificity for these receptors is unknown. MiXCR was run by TCRdb on the 5' RACE reads, yielding one entry per CDR3 protein. The sample has around 490,000 distinct CDR3 sequences; approximately 5% are singletons. Sequenced sample: blood, either unsorted or a sorted T cell fraction (not recorded which). The origin of the receptors is a male donor with ankylosing spondylitis.

Many counts were recorded for this clonotype. The V call is TRBV7-9, the J call TRBJ2-5, with D hard to call. V was cut by 2 bases and J by 5 bases, with 9 bases left in between. Germline V CDR1 and CDR2: SEHNR, FQNEAQ (reference sequence). CDR3 size: 13 residues. This CDR3 is CASSLWVSETQYF. CDR3 DNA sequence: TGTGCCAGCAGCTTATGGGTGTCGGAGACCCAGTACTTC.

This clonotype has a count of ten or more. The CDR3 nucleotides are TGCAGTGCTAGTGACAGACAGGGACGCACCGGGGAGCTGTTTTTT. Translating gives CSASDRQGRTGELFF. This rearrangement joins TRBV20-1 to TRBJ2-2, with 7 bases that match TRBD1. From germline, CDR1 is DFQATT and CDR2 SNEGSKA (reference sequence). The junction had 8 bases not matched to a gene; V was cut back by 3 bases and J by 4 bases. CDR3 length: 15 amino acids.

This clonotype was picked up many times. The chain combines TRBV5-1 with TRBJ1-2, with 9 positions matching TRBD1. The junction had 6 bases not matched to a gene; V was cut back by 5 bases and J by 4 bases. CDR3 length: 14 amino acids. Germline CDR1 SGHRS, CDR2 YFSETQ. The CDR3 nucleotides are TGCGCCAGCAGAGGGACAGGGATTTCCTATGGCTACACCTTC. Translating it yields CASRGTGISYGYTF.

In its sample, this clonotype was seen many times. V usage is TRBV29-1 and J usage is TRBJ2-7; TRBD1 aligns across 10 bases. V lost 2 bases, J lost 2 bases, and 3 bases stayed unmatched. There are 14 residues in the CDR3. CDR1 is SQVTM, CDR2 ANQGSEA, per germline. CDR3: CSVESGTGAYEQYF. DNA of the CDR3: TGCAGCGTTGAATCGGGGACAGGGGCCTACGAGCAGTACTTC.

The sample holds many counts of this clonotype. The V and J genes are TRBV29-1 and TRBJ2-3; 8 nucleotides agree with TRBD2. Germline-derived CDR1 and CDR2 are SQVTM and ANQGSEA. There are 14 residues in the CDR3. Trimming cost V 3 bases and J 2 bases; bases outside gene matches: 4. The CDR3 is CSVDLGLATDTQYF. DNA of the CDR3: TGCAGCGTTGACCTCGGACTAGCCACAGATACGCAGTATTTT.

This clonotype was seen at least ten times. The V call is TRBV12-3 or TRBV12-4, the J call TRBJ2-4; 9 nucleotides line up with TRBD2. The junction had 9 bases not matched to a gene; V was cut back by 3 bases and J by 9 bases. The CDR3 covers 15 residues. The CDR3 sequence is CASSFGGRARSIQYF. The CDR3, as DNA: TGTGCCAGCAGTTTCGGCGGGAGGGCCCGATCCATTCAGTACTTC.

This sequence joins TRBV5-1 and TRBJ2-1; 8 bases align to TRBD1. CDR1 is SGHRS, CDR2 YFSETQ, per germline. The CDR3 has 20 amino acids. The ends lost 0 bases at V and 0 bases at J; junction bases unmatched: 14. The CDR3 DNA reads TGCGCCAGCAGCTTGGTGGGTGGGGGACAGGTCGCCAGCTCCTACAATGAGCAGTTCTTC. It specifies CASSLVGGGQVASSYNEQFF. The variable domain in full, with the rest retrieved from reference TRBV5-1 and TRBJ2-1, is KAGVTQTPRYLIKTRGQQVTLSCSPISGHRSVSWYQQTPGQGLQFLFEYFSETQRNKGNFPGRFSGRQFSNSRSEMNVSTLELGDSALYLCASSLVGGGQVASSYNEQFFGPGTRLTVL.

In this sample, this clonotype turned up many times. This chain links TRBV11-2 with TRBJ1-5; 9 bases map to TRBD1. The CDR3 has 18 residues. Germline lookup yields CDR1 SGHAT and CDR2 FQNNGV. V lost 5 bases, J lost 2 bases, and 13 bases stayed unmatched. The CDR3 bases are TGTGCCAGCAGCGGAGGGACAGGGTACTATACGGGCAATCAGCCCCAGCATTTT. Residues: CASSGGTGYYTGNQPQHF.

This clonotype was seen at least ten times. This chain connects TRBV4-1 to TRBJ2-3; no definite D call. V was shortened by 1 base and J by 6 bases, with 11 bases between the two germline ends. Germline lookup yields CDR1 MGHRA and CDR2 YSYEKL. The CDR3 spans 14 residues. The CDR3 protein is CASSQVLVRDTQYF. CDR3 nucleotides: TGCGCCAGCAGCCAAGTCTTAGTCAGGGATACGCAGTATTTT.

The table lists this clonotype with many counts. The gene calls are TRBV29-1 and TRBJ2-7, with D perhaps TRBD2 (7 bases). Germline CDR1 and CDR2: SQVTM and ANQGSEA. The CDR3 totals 13 residues. With 6 bases removed from V and 6 bases from J, the gap between germline ends came to 18 bases. The CDR3 region is CSVGGQERTEQYF. The CDR3 DNA sequence: TGCAGCGTGGGGGGGCAGGAACGTACCGAGCAGTACTTC.

The chain carries TRBV20-1 and TRBJ2-1, with D perhaps matching TRBD2 (5 bases). In germline, CDR1 is DFQATT, CDR2 SNEGSKA (reference sequence). This CDR3 comprises 16 residues. V was cut by 4 bases and J by 0 bases, with 16 bases left in between. The CDR3 sequence: CSATVFEGSSYNEQFF. CDR3 nucleotide sequence: TGCAGTGCTACCGTTTTTGAAGGGAGCTCCTACAATGAGCAGTTCTTC.

This clonotype was seen at least ten times. This rearrangement joins TRBV20-1 to TRBJ2-3, with 9 bases aligning to TRBD2. Germline V gene data show CDR1 as DFQATT and CDR2 as SNEGSKA (reference sequence). V was clipped by 5 bases and J by 5 bases; unmatched bases: 5. The CDR3 totals 13 residues. In DNA, the CDR3 is TGCAGTGCTCTTAGCGGGAGAGTAGATACGCAGTATTTT. Translated: CSALSGRVDTQYF.

This clonotype has a count of ten or more. V gene TRBV28 combines with J gene TRBJ1-1; D call uncertain. The germline V gene encodes CDR1 MDHEN and CDR2 SYDVKM. The CDR3 is 14 amino acids. V lost 5 bases and J 4 bases, leaving 14 bases between the germline ends. The CDR3 nucleotides are TGTGCCAGCAGTCCATCCCTGGGTGGCACTGAAGCTTTCTTT. It specifies CASSPSLGGTEAFF.

This clonotype was observed a few times. J is TRBJ1-1 and V is TRBV7-3; D is possibly TRBD1 (5 bases). CDR3 length: 14 amino acids. V was pared by 1 base and J by 5 bases, with 11 bases between. Germline CDR1 SGHTA, CDR2 FQGTGA. The CDR3 loop reads CASSLNGRGTEAFF. The CDR3 DNA is TGTGCCAGCAGCTTAAACGGGAGGGGAACTGAAGCTTTCTTT.

This clonotype was seen ten or more times. The chain carries TRBV7-2 and TRBJ2-2, with D possibly being TRBD2 (6 bases). The ends were cut back, 5 bases at V and 11 bases at J, with 18 bases in the middle. CDR3 length equals 14 residues. Germline V CDR1 and CDR2: SGHTA, FQGNSA. CDR3 loop: CASSPNRDSVELFF. CDR3 DNA sequence: TGTGCCAGCAGCCCGAACCGGGACTCCGTAGAGCTGTTTTTT.

The chain employs TRBV6-2 or TRBV6-3 and TRBJ2-7; no definite D call. V was shortened by 4 bases and J by 4 bases, with 17 bases between the two germline ends. The CDR3 covers 15 residues. Germline CDR1 reads MNHEY; CDR2 reads SVGEGT. The CDR3 protein is CASSLWYGPTYEQYF. The CDR3 coding sequence is TGTGCCAGCAGTTTATGGTACGGCCCTACGTACGAGCAGTACTTC.

The V and J genes are TRBV6-1 and TRBJ1-1; D not certain. This CDR3 comprises 12 residues. Germline-derived CDR1 and CDR2 are MNHNS and SASEGT. V dropped 5 bases and J dropped 8 bases, with 12 bases sitting between them. The CDR3, as DNA: TGTGCCAGCAGTCGGGTATTTAGAGAAGCTTTCTTT. This encodes CASSRVFREAFF.

This clonotype occurred many times. The rearrangement links TRBV20-1 to TRBJ2-1, with D perhaps TRBD2 (5 bases). CDR3 length equals 14 residues. Germline CDR1 reads DFQATT; CDR2 reads SNEGSKA (reference sequence). V was shortened by 2 bases and J by 0 bases, with 8 bases between the two germline ends. The CDR3 loop reads CSARFSDSYNEQFF. CDR3 bases: TGCAGTGCTAGATTTAGCGACTCCTACAATGAGCAGTTCTTC.

The chain has TRBV20-1 and TRBJ2-1, with TRBD2 matching over 12 bases. The V and J ends lost 3 bases and 10 bases, in that order; junction bases with no gene match: 13. Per germline, CDR1 DFQATT and CDR2 SNEGSKA (reference sequence). This CDR3 has 16 residues. The CDR3 region is CSASRMGLAGAIEQFF. CDR3 sequence (DNA): TGCAGTGCTAGTAGAATGGGACTAGCGGGTGCTATCGAGCAGTTCTTC.

This clonotype was counted ten times or more. This chain connects TRBV5-5 to TRBJ2-3; D ambiguous. Between the trimmed V and J ends, which lost 0 bases and 5 bases, there was a span of 10 bases. The germline V gene encodes CDR1 SGHKS and CDR2 YYEKEE (reference sequence). This CDR3 has 14 residues. The CDR3 spells CASSLDIREDTQYF. The CDR3 DNA is TGTGCCAGCAGCTTGGACATCAGAGAAGATACGCAGTATTTT.

This clonotype appeared many times. J is TRBJ2-7 and V is TRBV5-1; D may be TRBD2 (5 bases). The CDR3 contains 14 residues. CDR1 is SGHRS and CDR2 is YFSETQ in the germline V gene. The V and J ends lost 4 bases and 5 bases respectively, with 16 bases between them. CDR3 sequence reads: CASSITDGSHEQYF. The DNA of the CDR3 is TGCGCCAGCAGCATAACAGATGGGAGCCACGAGCAGTACTTC.

This clonotype was observed many times. The gene calls are TRBV29-1 and TRBJ2-3; 8 bases agree with TRBD1. There are 13 residues in the CDR3. J lost 4 bases, V lost 3 bases, and 3 bases had no gene match. Germline values: CDR1 SQVTM, CDR2 ANQGSEA. CDR3 residues: CSVEQGAPDTQYF. DNA of the CDR3: TGCAGCGTTGAGCAGGGGGCCCCAGATACGCAGTATTTT.